The clone carrying this T cell receptor (beta chain) was seen at least ten times. Antigen: not known. Trimming pared 8 bases from V and 4 bases from J, leaving 14 bases between. CDR3 length: 13 residues. Germline lookup yields CDR1 MNHNS and CDR2 SASEGT. The data derive from a study of T cell repertoires in cytomegalovirus infection. Study at large: Newly reported HLA-C-restricted and thoroughly characterized HLA-B-restricted CMV epitopes were employed.

Study results and limitations: Carriers of CMV and the relevant HLA type were discriminated by public TCR beta frequency.

TCRdb re-called the reads through MiXCR, storing one row per CDR3 protein. Of approximately 270,000 distinct CDR3 sequences listed, 22% are singletons. The chain employs TRBV6-1 and TRBJ1-2; D is possibly TRBD1 (5 bases). The TCR was taken from a human donor in good health (CMV status not recorded). Some clones in this sample may be carry-over from other donors' samples. The sample was cultured PBMCs, taken from culture after CMV antigen stimulation. CDR3 protein: CASSPGDGYGYTF. Written as DNA, the CDR3 is TGTGCCAGCTCCCCCGGGGACGGCTATGGCTACACCTTC.